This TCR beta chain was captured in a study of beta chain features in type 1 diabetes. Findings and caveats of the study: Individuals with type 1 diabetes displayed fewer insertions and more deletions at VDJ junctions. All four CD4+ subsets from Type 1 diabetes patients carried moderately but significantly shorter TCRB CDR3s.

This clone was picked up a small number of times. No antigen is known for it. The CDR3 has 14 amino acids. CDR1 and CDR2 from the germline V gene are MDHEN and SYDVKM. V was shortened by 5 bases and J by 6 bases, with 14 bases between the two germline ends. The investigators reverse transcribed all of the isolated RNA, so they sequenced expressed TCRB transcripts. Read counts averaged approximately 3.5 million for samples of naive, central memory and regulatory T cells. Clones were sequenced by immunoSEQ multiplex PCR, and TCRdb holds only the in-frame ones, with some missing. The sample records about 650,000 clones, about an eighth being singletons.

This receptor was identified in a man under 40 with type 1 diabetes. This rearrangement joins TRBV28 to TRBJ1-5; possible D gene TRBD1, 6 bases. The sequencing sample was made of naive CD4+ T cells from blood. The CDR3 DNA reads TGTGCCAGCAGTCACGGACAGTACCCTCAGCCCCAGCATTTT. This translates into CASSHGQYPQPQHF.